This T cell receptor beta chain was recorded in a study of blood T cell repertoires in COVID-19 (dated by TCRdb to about 2020). General notes on the study: Samples from collaborators originated in the United States, Italy and Spain and spanned both the acute and convalescent phases of COVID-19. The material from the prospective study consisted of cDNA or gDNA derived from T cells, B-cell-depleted T cells, or PBMCs. The dataset comprised deeply sampled blood TCRbeta repertoires from subjects exposed to, actively infected with, or recovered from COVID-19. The repertoires were made available in a free public database intended to serve as a resource for research on the immune response to SARS-CoV-2. Samples came from the ongoing ImmuneRACE study (first 160 participants) plus 1,254 subjects from 6 global collaborators. Nearly every sample came with metadata listing a de-identified subject ID, COVID-19 status, age in years and sex. HLA class I and class II types, where available, came from metadata supplied by the sample provider rather than from assay-based typing.

Notes on this clone: There is no known antigen for this receptor. No quality values exist for individual bases; no much larger clone is one base distant.

Each collaborating institution followed its own protocols to collect whole blood in K2EDTA tubes. For TCRbeta analysis, collaborator samples were shipped as frozen whole blood, as isolated PBMCs, or as DNA extracted from either sample type. As encoded in the germline V gene, CDR1 is SGHRS while CDR2 is YFSETQ. The CDR3 has 14 amino acids, counting the end cysteine and phenylalanine. Only CDR3 DNA remains: 42 bases, in frame from the first base. V loses 0 bases at its end and J loses 6 bases; junction bases beyond the gene matches: 3. Beyond this particular receptor, the publication reports: The amount of clinical and demographic metadata varied by source and participant and was provided uncurated.

TCRbeta CDR3 regions were amplified from genomic DNA by means of the immunoSEQ Assay, a bias-controlled multiplex PCR. Turning to the authors' computational methods: Nucleated cell counts per sample were estimated from amplification of reference gene primers within the assay. Sequence reads were collapsed and filtered to measure the absolute abundance of every unique TCRbeta CDR3 rearrangement. Productive Simpson clonality was computed per sample as the square root of Simpson's diversity index over productive rearrangements. Drawn from immuneACCESS, this table holds only the in-frame rearrangements with V and J called that TCRdb kept. Clones are partly lost; checked studies trace under half to an unresolved V gene and leave the rest unexplained. The V and J calls and the clone size are those of that table, but D and trimming were determined from the DNA. This sample lists 100,000 to 150,000 clones; about 88% were detected once. 1% to 1.5% of the sample is taken by the ten largest.

The receptor's source is a woman of 80 years or more with acute or convalescent COVID-19. Material: peripheral blood. The receptor chain draws on TRBV5-1 and TRBJ1-2, with 9 middle bases fitting TRBD1. The CDR3 here reads CASSLDRGQDGYTF. The sequenced DNA: TGCGCCAGCAGCTTGGACAGGGGGCAGGATGGCTACACCTTC.